This T cell receptor beta chain is from a study of OX40 agonist ivuxolimab in advanced cancers. General study points: The average count of expanded clones was higher among CD8+ T cells than among CD4+.

Unmatched junction bases numbered 8, after V lost 3 bases and J lost 5 bases. CDR1 is MDHEN and CDR2 is SYDVKM in the germline V gene. The CDR3 has 16 residues. For this clone: Its antigen is still unknown.

Sequencing was performed with immunoSEQ multiplex PCR; in TCRdb, only in-frame clones are kept and a portion is missing. The sample holds 50,000 to 70,000 clones, roughly 84% seen once. The sequence was collected from an adult with an advanced solid tumor such as melanoma, head and neck, liver or kidney cancer. The chain combines TRBV28 with TRBJ1-1; 11 bases are a match to TRBD1. The starting material was CD4+ or CD8+ T cells sorted from blood, obtained in a trial of the OX40 agonist ivuxolimab. The CDR3 protein is CASSFPRTGGRTEAFF. The CDR3 DNA is TGTGCCAGCAGTTTCCCCCGGACAGGGGGCCGGACTGAAGCTTTCTTT. The entire variable domain, with the rest obtained from reference TRBV28 and TRBJ1-1, is as follows: DVKVTQSSRYLVKRTGEKVFLECVQDMDHENMFWYRQDPGLGLRLIYFSYDVKMKEKGDIPEGYSVSREKKERFSLILESASTNQTSMYLCASSFPRTGGRTEAFFGQGTRLTVV.